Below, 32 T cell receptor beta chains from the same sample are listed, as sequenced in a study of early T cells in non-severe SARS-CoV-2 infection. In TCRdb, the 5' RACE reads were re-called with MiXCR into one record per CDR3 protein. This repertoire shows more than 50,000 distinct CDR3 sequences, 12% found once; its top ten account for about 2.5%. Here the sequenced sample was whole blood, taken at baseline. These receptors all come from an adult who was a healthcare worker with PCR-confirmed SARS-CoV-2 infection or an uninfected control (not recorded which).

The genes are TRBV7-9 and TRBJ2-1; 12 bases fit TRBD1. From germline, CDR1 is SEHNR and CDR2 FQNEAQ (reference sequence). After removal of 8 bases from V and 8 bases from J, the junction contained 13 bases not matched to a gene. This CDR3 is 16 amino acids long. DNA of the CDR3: TGTGCCAGCGTATTCCCCGGGGACAGGGGGCTCGATGAGCAGTTCTTC. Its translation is CASVFPGDRGLDEQFF.

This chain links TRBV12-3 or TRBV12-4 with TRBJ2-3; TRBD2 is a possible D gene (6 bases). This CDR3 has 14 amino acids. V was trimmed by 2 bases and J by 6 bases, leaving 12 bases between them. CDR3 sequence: CASSLSGEGDTQYF. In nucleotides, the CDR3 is TGTGCCAGCAGTTTATCGGGAGAGGGTGATACGCAGTATTTT.

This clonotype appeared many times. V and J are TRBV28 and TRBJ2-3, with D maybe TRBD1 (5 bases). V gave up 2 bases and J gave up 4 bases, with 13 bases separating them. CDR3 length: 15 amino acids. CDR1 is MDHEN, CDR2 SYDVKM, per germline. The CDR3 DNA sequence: TGTGCCAGCAGTTTAACTCAGGGTTTTTCAGATACGCAGTATTTT. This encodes CASSLTQGFSDTQYF.

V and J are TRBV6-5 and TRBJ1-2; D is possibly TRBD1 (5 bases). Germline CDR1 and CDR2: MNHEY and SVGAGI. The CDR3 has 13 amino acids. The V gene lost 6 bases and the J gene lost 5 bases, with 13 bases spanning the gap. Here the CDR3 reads CASSQRGEYGYTF. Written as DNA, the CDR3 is TGTGCCAGCAGCCAACGGGGGGAATATGGCTACACCTTC.

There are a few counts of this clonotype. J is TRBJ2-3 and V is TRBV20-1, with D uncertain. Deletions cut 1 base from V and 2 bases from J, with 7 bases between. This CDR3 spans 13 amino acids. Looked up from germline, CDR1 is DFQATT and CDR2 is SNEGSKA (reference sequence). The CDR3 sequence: CSARVGSTDTQYF. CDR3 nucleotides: TGCAGTGCTAGAGTAGGATCCACAGATACGCAGTATTTT.

This CDR3 is CASSQELAAPYEQYF. In nucleotides, the CDR3 is TGCGCCAGCAGCCAAGAACTAGCGGCACCCTACGAGCAGTACTTC. The V gene is TRBV4-1, the J gene TRBJ2-7; 8 nucleotides agree with TRBD2. V lost 0 bases, J lost 2 bases, and 3 bases stayed unmatched. In germline, CDR1 is MGHRA, CDR2 YSYEKL. The CDR3 has 15 residues.

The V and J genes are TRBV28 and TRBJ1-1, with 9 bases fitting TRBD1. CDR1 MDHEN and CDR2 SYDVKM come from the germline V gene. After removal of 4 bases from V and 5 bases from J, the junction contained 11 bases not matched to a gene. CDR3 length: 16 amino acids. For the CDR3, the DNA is TGTGCCAGCAGTTCCCCACCGGGACAGGGAGGGACTGAAGCTTTCTTT. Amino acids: CASSSPPGQGGTEAFF.

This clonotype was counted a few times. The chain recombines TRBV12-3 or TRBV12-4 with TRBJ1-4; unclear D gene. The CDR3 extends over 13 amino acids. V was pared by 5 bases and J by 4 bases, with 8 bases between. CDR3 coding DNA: TGTGCCAGCAGTCCCCAGATTAATGAAAAACTGTTTTTT. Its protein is CASSPQINEKLFF.

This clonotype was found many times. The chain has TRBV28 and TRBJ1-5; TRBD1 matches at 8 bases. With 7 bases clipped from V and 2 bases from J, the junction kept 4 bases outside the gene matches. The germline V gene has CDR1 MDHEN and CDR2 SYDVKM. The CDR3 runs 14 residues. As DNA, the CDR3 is TGTGCCAGCATGACAGGGGAGGGCAATCAGCCCCAGCATTTT. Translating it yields CASMTGEGNQPQHF.

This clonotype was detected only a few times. The CDR3 nucleotides are TGCAGCGTGACTAGCGGGAGCCGGATCTACGAGCAGTACTTC. Amino acid sequence: CSVTSGSRIYEQYF. The chain links TRBV29-1 to TRBJ2-7; 12 bases are shared with TRBD2. Per the germline V gene, CDR1 is SQVTM and CDR2 is ANQGSEA. V shed 6 bases, J shed 3 bases, and the junction held 6 bases outside the gene matches. The CDR3 consists of 14 residues.

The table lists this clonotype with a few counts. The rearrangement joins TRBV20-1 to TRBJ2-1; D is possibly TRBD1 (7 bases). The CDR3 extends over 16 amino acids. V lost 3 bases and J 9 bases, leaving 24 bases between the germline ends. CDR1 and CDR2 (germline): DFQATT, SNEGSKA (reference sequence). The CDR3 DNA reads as TGCAGTGCTAGGCCCCCGGGGCAGGGGGGCCCCCGTGAGCAGTTCTTC. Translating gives CSARPPGQGGPREQFF.

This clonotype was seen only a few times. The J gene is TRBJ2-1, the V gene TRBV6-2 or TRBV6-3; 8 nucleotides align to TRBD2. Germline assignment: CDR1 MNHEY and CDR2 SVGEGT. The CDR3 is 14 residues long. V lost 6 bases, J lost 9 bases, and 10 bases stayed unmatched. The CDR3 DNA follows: TGTGCCAGCAGGGCGGGGGGCCCGGAAATTGAGCAGTTCTTC. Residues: CASRAGGPEIEQFF.

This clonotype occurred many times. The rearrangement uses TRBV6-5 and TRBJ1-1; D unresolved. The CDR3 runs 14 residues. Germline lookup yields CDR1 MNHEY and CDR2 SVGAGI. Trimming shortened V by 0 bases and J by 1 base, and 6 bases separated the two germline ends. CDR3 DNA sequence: TGTGCCAGCAGTTACTCGAGAAAGAACACTGAAGCTTTCTTT. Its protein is CASSYSRKNTEAFF.

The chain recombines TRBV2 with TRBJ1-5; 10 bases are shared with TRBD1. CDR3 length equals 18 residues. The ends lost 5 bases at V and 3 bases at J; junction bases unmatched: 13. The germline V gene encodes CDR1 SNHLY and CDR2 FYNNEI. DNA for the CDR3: TGTGCCAGCAGTTACCTCACAAGGACAGGGGGGTACAATCAGCCCCAGCATTTT. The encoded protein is CASSYLTRTGGYNQPQHF.

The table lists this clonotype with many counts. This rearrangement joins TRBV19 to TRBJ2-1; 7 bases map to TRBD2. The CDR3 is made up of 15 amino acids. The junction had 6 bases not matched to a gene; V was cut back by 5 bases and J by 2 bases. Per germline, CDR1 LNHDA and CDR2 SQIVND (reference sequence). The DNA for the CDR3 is TGTGCCAGTAGTTGGGTGGCGGGGGCCTACAATGAGCAGTTCTTC. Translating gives CASSWVAGAYNEQFF.

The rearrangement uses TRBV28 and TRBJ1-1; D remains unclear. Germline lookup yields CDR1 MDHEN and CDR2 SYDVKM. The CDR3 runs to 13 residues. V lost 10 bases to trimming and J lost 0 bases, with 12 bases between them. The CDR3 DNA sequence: TGTGCCACCGCGGGCAATTTGAACACTGAAGCTTTCTTT. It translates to CATAGNLNTEAFF.

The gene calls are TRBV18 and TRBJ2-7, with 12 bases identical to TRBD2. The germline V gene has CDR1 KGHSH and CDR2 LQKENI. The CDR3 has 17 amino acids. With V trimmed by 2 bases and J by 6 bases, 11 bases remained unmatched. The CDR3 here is CASSPFETSGSILEQYF. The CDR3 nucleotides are TGTGCCAGCTCACCATTTGAGACTAGCGGGAGTATTCTCGAGCAGTACTTC. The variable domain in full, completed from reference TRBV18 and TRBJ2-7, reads NAGVMQNPRHLVRRRGQEARLRCSPMKGHSHVYWYRQLPEEGLKFMVYLQKENIIDESGMPKERFSAEFPKEGPSILRIQQVVRGDSAAYFCASSPFETSGSILEQYFGPGTRLTVT.

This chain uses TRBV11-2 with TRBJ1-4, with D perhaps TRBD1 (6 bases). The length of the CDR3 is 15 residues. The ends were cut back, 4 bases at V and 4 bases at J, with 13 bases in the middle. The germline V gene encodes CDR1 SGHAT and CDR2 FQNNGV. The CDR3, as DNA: TGTGCCAGCAGCTCCGGACAGCTCTTTAATGAAAAACTGTTTTTT. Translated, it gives CASSSGQLFNEKLFF.

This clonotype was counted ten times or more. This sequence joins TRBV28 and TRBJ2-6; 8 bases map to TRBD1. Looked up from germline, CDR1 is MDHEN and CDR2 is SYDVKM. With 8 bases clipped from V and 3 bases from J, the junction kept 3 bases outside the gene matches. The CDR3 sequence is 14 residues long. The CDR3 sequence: CASVDRGGANVLTF. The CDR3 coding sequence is TGTGCCAGCGTTGACAGGGGTGGGGCCAACGTCCTGACTTTC.

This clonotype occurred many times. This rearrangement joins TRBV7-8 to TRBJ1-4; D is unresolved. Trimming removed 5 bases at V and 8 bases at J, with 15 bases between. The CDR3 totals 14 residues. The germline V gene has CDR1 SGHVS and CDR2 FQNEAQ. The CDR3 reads CASSGRRDGEKLFF. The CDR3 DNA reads TGTGCCAGCAGCGGGCGGAGGGATGGGGAAAAACTGTTTTTT.

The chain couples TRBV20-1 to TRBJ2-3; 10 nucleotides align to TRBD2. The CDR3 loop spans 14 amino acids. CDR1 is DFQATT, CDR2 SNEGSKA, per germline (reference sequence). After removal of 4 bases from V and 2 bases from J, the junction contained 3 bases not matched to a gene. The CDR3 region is CSATGTSDTDTQYF. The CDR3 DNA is TGCAGTGCTACCGGGACTAGCGACACAGATACGCAGTATTTT.

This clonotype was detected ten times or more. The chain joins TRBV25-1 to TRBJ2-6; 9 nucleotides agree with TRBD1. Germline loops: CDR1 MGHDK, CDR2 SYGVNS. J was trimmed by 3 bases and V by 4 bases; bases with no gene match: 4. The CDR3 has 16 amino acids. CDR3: CASSVQGALGANVLTF. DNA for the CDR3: TGTGCCAGCAGTGTACAGGGGGCGCTTGGGGCCAACGTCCTGACTTTC.

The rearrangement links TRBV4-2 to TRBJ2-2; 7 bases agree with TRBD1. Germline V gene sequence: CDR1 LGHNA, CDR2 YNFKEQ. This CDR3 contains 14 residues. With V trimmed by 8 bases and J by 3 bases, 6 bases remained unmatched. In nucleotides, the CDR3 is TGTGCCAGCCGGACAGGCGAGGACACCGGGGAGCTGTTTTTT. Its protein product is CASRTGEDTGELFF.

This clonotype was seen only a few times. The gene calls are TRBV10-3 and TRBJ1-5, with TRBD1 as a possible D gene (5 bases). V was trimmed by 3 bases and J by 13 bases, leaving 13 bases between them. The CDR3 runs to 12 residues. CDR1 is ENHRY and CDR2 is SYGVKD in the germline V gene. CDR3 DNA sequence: TGTGCCATCAGTGAAGGGGACCCCCCTCAGCATTTT. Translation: CAISEGDPPQHF.

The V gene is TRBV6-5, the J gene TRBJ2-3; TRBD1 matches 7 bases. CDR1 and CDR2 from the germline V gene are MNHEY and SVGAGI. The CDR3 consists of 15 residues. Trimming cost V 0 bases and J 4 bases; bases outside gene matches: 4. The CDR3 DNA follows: TGTGCCAGCAGTTACTCACAGGGGCGTCCAGATACGCAGTATTTT. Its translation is CASSYSQGRPDTQYF.

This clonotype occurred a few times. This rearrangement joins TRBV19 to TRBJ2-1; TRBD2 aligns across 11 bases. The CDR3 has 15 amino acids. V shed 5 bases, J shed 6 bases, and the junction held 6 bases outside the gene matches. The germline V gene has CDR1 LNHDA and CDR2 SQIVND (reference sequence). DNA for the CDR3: TGTGCCAGTAGTGAACTAGCGGGAGCGGCCAATGAGCAGTTCTTC. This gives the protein CASSELAGAANEQFF.

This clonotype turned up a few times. Here the CDR3 DNA reads TGTGCCAGCAGCCCGGGGAGCTCTGGAAACACCATATATTTT. Its translation: CASSPGSSGNTIYF. V usage is TRBV3-1 and J usage is TRBJ1-3, with D unresolved. CDR3 length: 14 residues. V lost 4 bases, J lost 0 bases, and 7 bases lay in between. CDR1 is LGHDT and CDR2 is YNNKEL in the germline V gene (reference sequence).

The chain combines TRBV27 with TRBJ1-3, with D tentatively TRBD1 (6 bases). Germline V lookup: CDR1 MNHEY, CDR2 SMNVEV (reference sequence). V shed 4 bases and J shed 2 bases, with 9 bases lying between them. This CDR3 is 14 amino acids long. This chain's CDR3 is CASSSAGAGNTIYF. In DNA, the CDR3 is TGTGCCAGCAGTTCGGCAGGGGCTGGAAACACCATATATTTT.

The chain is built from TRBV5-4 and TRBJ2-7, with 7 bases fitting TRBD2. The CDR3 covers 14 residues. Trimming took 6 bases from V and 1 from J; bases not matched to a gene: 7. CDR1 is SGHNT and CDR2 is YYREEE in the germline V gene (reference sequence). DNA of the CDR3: TGTGCCAGCACCGCTAGCGGAGTATCCTACGAGCAGTACTTC. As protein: CASTASGVSYEQYF.

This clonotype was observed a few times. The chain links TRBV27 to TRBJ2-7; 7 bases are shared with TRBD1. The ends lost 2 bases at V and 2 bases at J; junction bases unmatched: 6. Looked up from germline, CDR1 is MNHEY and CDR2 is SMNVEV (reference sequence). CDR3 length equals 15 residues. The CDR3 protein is CASSLKGTVTYEQYF. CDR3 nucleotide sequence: TGTGCCAGCAGTTTAAAGGGGACAGTAACCTACGAGCAGTACTTC.

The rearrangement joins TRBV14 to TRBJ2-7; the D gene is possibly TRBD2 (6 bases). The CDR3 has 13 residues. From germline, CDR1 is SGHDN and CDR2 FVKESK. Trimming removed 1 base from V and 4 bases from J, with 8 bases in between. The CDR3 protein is CASSQGRGYEQYF. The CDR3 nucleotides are TGTGCCAGCAGCCAAGGACGGGGGTACGAGCAGTACTTC.

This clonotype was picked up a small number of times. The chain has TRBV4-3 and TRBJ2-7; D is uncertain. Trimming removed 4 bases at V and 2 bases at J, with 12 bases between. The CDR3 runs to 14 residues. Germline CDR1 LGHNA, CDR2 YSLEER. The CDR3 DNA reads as TGCGCCAGCAGCCTAAATGTTGGGCCCTACGAGCAGTACTTC. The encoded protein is CASSLNVGPYEQYF.